This TCR beta chain derives from a study of beta chain features in type 1 diabetes. Sorted CD4+ subsets: naive, central memory, regulatory, stem cell-like memory (CD45RO/CCR7/CD25/CD127/CD95/CD27 panel). The CDR3 length is 14 residues. V was clipped by 10 bases and J by 7 bases, with 20 bases between them. From germline, CDR1 is MGHDK and CDR2 SYGVNS. Notes on the study in general: Researchers report that Type 1 diabetes patients had moderately but significantly shorter TCRB CDR3s across all four CD4+ subsets.

This clone was recorded a few times. Antigen specificity is unknown. Isolated RNA was reverse transcribed in full, so expressed TCRB transcripts were sequenced. TCRdb's copy holds only in-frame clones and misses some; the assay was immunoSEQ multiplex PCR. The sample has hundreds of thousands of clones, roughly 11% seen once. This sequence was found in a young man with type 1 diabetes. Sequenced input: naive CD4+ T cells from blood. The rearrangement uses TRBV25-1 and TRBJ1-5, with D perhaps matching TRBD1 (5 bases). CDR3 nucleotide sequence: TGTGCCAACTCGCGGGGGGAGACGAAACAGCCCCAGCATTTT. It codes for CANSRGETKQPQHF.